A selection of T cell receptor beta chains follows, all from one sample in a study of blood T cell repertoires in COVID-19. Clones were read by immunoSEQ multiplex PCR, and TCRdb kept only the in-frame ones, dropping some. The profile shows around 300,000 clones, around 90% of them singletons. What was sequenced was PBMCs or T cells enriched from blood (not recorded which). Every receptor here comes from a woman aged 40-49 years who had recovered from COVID-19. The CDR3 runs from the conserved cysteine through the conserved F or W. The order of the fields is clone size, D gene, V gene, J gene, CDR3 length, CDR3 DNA, CDR3 protein. The D gene is left open where the match is weak. Clone size appears in some rows only: once, few, many, or a class for an expanded clone.

.	.	TRBV28	TRBJ2-3	16	TGTGCCAGCAGTTCGGACTGGACCTATAGCACAGATACGCAGTATTTT	CASSSDWTYSTDTQYF
.	TRBD2	TRBV20-1	TRBJ2-5	15	TGCAGTGCTAGTCGGGGGAGGGAGTACCAAGAGACCCAGTACTTC	CSASRGREYQETQYF
.	.	TRBV12-3/TRBV12-4	TRBJ2-7	13	TGTGCCAGCAGTTTAGGTGTGGGCCACGAGCAGTACTTC	CASSLGVGHEQYF
few	TRBD2	TRBV7-2	TRBJ2-3	16	TGTGCCAGCAGCTTATTGCGCGGGAGGGACACAGATACGCAGTATTTT	CASSLLRGRDTDTQYF
.	.	TRBV5-1	TRBJ1-3	13	TGCGCCAGCAGCCTAGAGCGGGGAAGCACCATATATTTT	CASSLERGSTIYF
.	TRBD2	TRBV19	TRBJ2-3	13	TGTGCCAGTGCCGGGGGGAGCACAGATACGCAGTATTTT	CASAGGSTDTQYF
.	.	TRBV10-3	TRBJ2-1	13	TGTGCCATCAGTGGGCAGTCCAACAATGAGCAGTTCTTC	CAISGQSNNEQFF
once	.	TRBV5-1	TRBJ1-1	13	TGCGCCAGCAGCCCGGGGGGGAACACTGAAGCTTTCTTT	CASSPGGNTEAFF
once	TRBD1	TRBV7-8	TRBJ2-7	14	TGTGCCAGCAGCGACAGGGGCAAACTCTACGAGCAGTACTTC	CASSDRGKLYEQYF
.	TRBD2	TRBV28	TRBJ2-1	15	TGTGCCAGCAGTTCCCAGCGGGAGGCCGTCGATGAGCAGTTCTTC	CASSSQREAVDEQFF
.	.	TRBV7-9	TRBJ2-1	16	TGTGCCAGCAGCTTAGATGGCACAGGCTCCTACAATGAGCAGTTCTTC	CASSLDGTGSYNEQFF
.	TRBD1	TRBV28	TRBJ1-6	14	TGTGCCAGCAGTCGGGACAGGGACAATTCACCCCTCCACTTT	CASSRDRDNSPLHF
.	.	TRBV5-5	TRBJ2-7	14	TGTGCCAGCAGCCTGGTAGCCGGCGCCTACGAGCAGTACTTC	CASSLVAGAYEQYF
.	.	TRBV5-1	TRBJ2-5	15	TGCGCCAGCAGCTTGAATGCAGTCAGAGGGGGGACCCAGTACTTC	CASSLNAVRGGTQYF
.	.	TRBV19	TRBJ1-5	15	TGTGCCAGTAAAGTGGGGGCAAATAGCAATCAGCCCCAGCATTTT	CASKVGANSNQPQHF
.	.	TRBV6-5	TRBJ2-1	13	TGTGCCACCAGACTTGCGGTTAACAATGAGCAGTTCTTC	CATRLAVNNEQFF
.	.	TRBV13	TRBJ2-7	12	TGTGCCAGCAGCTTGGTACAAGACGAGCAGTACTTC	CASSLVQDEQYF
.	.	TRBV19	TRBJ2-1	14	TGTGCCAGTAGGTCTGGGACCCGGGGGTATGAGCAGTTCTTC	CASRSGTRGYEQFF
.	.	TRBV6-6	TRBJ2-5	14	TGTGCCAGCATTTCCGGGGGTTCACAAGAGACCCAGTACTTC	CASISGGSQETQYF
.	TRBD2	TRBV9	TRBJ2-1	17	TGTGCCAGCAGCGCGGTCATTAGCGGGGGCCAGTACAATGAGCAGTTCTTC	CASSAVISGGQYNEQFF
.	.	TRBV27	TRBJ1-2	15	TGTGCCAGCAGTTTATCTGGCAGTAGGGGGTATGGCTACACCTTC	CASSLSGSRGYGYTF
.	.	TRBV3-1/TRBV3-2	TRBJ2-5	14	TGTGCCAGCAGCCAAGGGGTGGGGGGAGAGACCCAGTACTTC	CASSQGVGGETQYF
.	TRBD1	TRBV25-1	TRBJ2-7	13	TGTGCCAGCAGTGGCCGGGACAGCTACGAGCAGTACTTC	CASSGRDSYEQYF
.	.	TRBV7-9	TRBJ2-3	12	TGTGCCTCCGCAGCGAGCACAGATACGCAGTATTTT	CASAASTDTQYF
.	TRBD2	TRBV5-6	TRBJ2-6	17	TGTGCCAGCAGCTTGGCCGCTGCGGGGGTTGGGGCCAACGTCCTGACTTTC	CASSLAAAGVGANVLTF
.	TRBD2	TRBV29-1	TRBJ2-1	15	TGCAGCGGTAGGACTAGCGGGGCTGGGACCAATGAGCAGTTCTTC	CSGRTSGAGTNEQFF
.	.	TRBV9	TRBJ2-2	16	TGTGCCAGCAGCCCCTGGACAACGAGAAACACCGGGGAGCTGTTTTTT	CASSPWTTRNTGELFF
few	TRBD2	TRBV4-2	TRBJ2-1	15	TGTGCCAGCAGCCAAGGGACTAGCGGCTACAATGAGCAGTTCTTC	CASSQGTSGYNEQFF
.	TRBD2	TRBV7-2	TRBJ2-5	14	TGTGCCAGCAGCTTTAGCGGGACCCAAGAGACCCAGTACTTC	CASSFSGTQETQYF